This T cell receptor beta chain was identified in a study of blood T cells in healthy people across ages. V lost 2 bases and J 7 bases, leaving 11 bases between the germline ends. This CDR3 has 14 residues. CDR1 is MNHEY, CDR2 SVGAGI, per germline. This clonotype was seen many times. Alongside a J-beta primer mix, a sample-barcoded 5' primer served in a second PCR lasting roughly 6 to 12 cycles. Tagging of each cDNA molecule was performed by a template-switch adaptor with 12 random nucleotides. MiXCR, applied by TCRdb to the 5' RACE reads, yields one record per CDR3 protein. The table records 550,000 to 600,000 distinct CDR3 sequences, around 50% of them present only once.

The sequencing sample was made of blood. The chain uses TRBV6-5 and TRBJ2-2; D call uncertain. This TCR was sampled from an elderly man in good health. The CDR3 nucleotides are TGTGCCAGCAGTTACAGGCCTGATATCGGGGAGCTGTTTTTT. Translation: CASSYRPDIGELFF.